Shown below are 31 T cell receptor beta chains from a single sample sequenced in a study of cytomegalovirus exposure and HLA in healthy donors. The PCR made use of 60 Vbeta and 13 Jbeta primers. Some clones are missing from TCRdb's copy, which holds only in-frame ones; the method was immunoSEQ multiplex PCR. The repertoire holds about 86,000 clones, about 76% seen once, with under 15% in the top ten. The sequencing sample was made of PBMCs. The source of these receptors is a woman in her thirties or forties in good health and CMV-seropositive.

This clone was seen once. The J gene is TRBJ2-1, the V gene TRBV2; tentative D call: TRBD1 (6 bases). Germline V CDR1 and CDR2: SNHLY, FYNNEI. The CDR3 has 15 amino acids. V lost 6 bases to trimming and J lost 3 bases, with 15 bases between them. CDR3 residues: CASRVLLQGYNEQFF. CDR3 coding DNA: TGTGCCAGCAGAGTCCTCCTACAGGGCTACAATGAGCAGTTCTTC. The full variable domain, in which reference TRBV2 and TRBJ2-1 provide the parts outside the CDR3, is EPEVTQTPSHQVTQMGQEVILRCVPISNHLYFYWYRQILGQKVEFLVSFYNNEISEKSEIFDDQFSVERPDGSNFTLKIRSTKLEDSAMYFCASRVLLQGYNEQFFGPGTRLTVL.

This chain connects TRBV10-3 to TRBJ2-7, with 7 bases identical to TRBD1. V dropped 10 bases and J dropped 2; count of bases not matched to a gene: 11. CDR3 length equals 14 residues. Per the germline V gene, CDR1 is ENHRY and CDR2 is SYGVKD. This CDR3 reads CATVLSGGTYEQYF. The CDR3 nucleotides are TGTGCCACAGTTTTATCAGGGGGAACCTACGAGCAGTACTTC.

A few counts support this clone. The genes are TRBV7-9 and TRBJ1-2; TRBD1 is a possible D gene (6 bases). The ends were cut back, 5 bases at V and 8 bases at J, with 18 bases in the middle. The CDR3 has 14 residues. Germline V lookup: CDR1 SEHNR, CDR2 FQNEAQ (reference sequence). The chain's CDR3 is CASSPGQLAYGYTF. In DNA form, the CDR3 reads TGTGCCAGCAGCCCCGGACAGTTAGCTTACGGCTACACCTTC.

This chain uses TRBV7-8 with TRBJ1-1, with TRBD1 identical over 7 bases. The V gene's germline CDR1 is SGHVS and CDR2 FQNEAQ. J was trimmed by 2 bases and V by 4 bases; bases with no gene match: 7. The CDR3 contains 15 residues. The CDR3 loop is CASSSDRAANTEAFF. DNA of the CDR3: TGTGCCAGCAGCTCAGACAGGGCGGCAAACACTGAAGCTTTCTTT.

The chain links TRBV19 to TRBJ2-7; TRBD2 agrees at 14 bases. J lost 6 bases, V lost 3 bases, and 7 bases had no gene match. This CDR3 comprises 16 residues. Germline V CDR1 and CDR2: LNHDA, SQIVND (reference sequence). The CDR3 is CASSIGTSGSHSEQYF. The CDR3 nucleotides read TGTGCCAGTAGTATTGGGACTAGCGGGAGTCATAGCGAGCAGTACTTC.

This clone was picked up a small number of times. The rearrangement joins TRBV30 to TRBJ1-1; D ambiguous. Germline values: CDR1 GTSNPN, CDR2 SVGIG (reference sequence). Deletions cut 0 bases from V and 6 bases from J, with 8 bases between. The CDR3 extends over 12 amino acids. CDR3 region: CAWSVGRAEAFF. The CDR3 DNA is TGTGCCTGGAGTGTAGGGAGGGCTGAAGCTTTCTTT.

The gene calls are TRBV7-8 and TRBJ1-1; D ambiguous. Trimming stripped 4 bases from V and 1 base from J, with 7 bases between. Per germline, CDR1 SGHVS and CDR2 FQNEAQ. The CDR3 spans 13 residues. CDR3 in amino acids: CASSSNRNTEAFF. The CDR3 DNA reads as TGTGCCAGCAGCTCAAACAGGAACACTGAAGCTTTCTTT. Full variable domain (rest looked up from reference TRBV7-8 and TRBJ1-1): GAGVSQSPRYKVAKRGQDVALRCDPISGHVSLFWYQQALGQGPEFLTYFQNEAQLDKSGLPSDRFFAERPEGSVSTLKIQRTQQEDSAVYLCASSSNRNTEAFFGQGTRLTVV.

The rearrangement links TRBV11-2 to TRBJ2-1, with unresolved D. CDR1 SGHAT and CDR2 FQNNGV come from the germline V gene. The V and J ends lost 3 bases and 8 bases respectively, with 8 bases between them. CDR3 length: 12 amino acids. The CDR3 DNA sequence: TGTGCCAGCAGCTTTAGTACCTATGAGCAGTTCTTC. It is translated as CASSFSTYEQFF.

The V gene is TRBV27, the J gene TRBJ2-1; TRBD2 agrees at 8 bases. The CDR3 has 14 residues. The V gene's germline CDR1 is MNHEY and CDR2 SMNVEV (reference sequence). Losses at the gene ends were 6 bases for V and 5 bases for J; bases not matched to a gene: 6. The CDR3 loop reads CASRLAVGNNEQFF. For the CDR3, the DNA is TGTGCCAGCAGACTAGCGGTGGGGAACAATGAGCAGTTCTTC.

V is TRBV6-4 and J is TRBJ2-1; 11 bases map to TRBD1. The CDR3 sequence is 15 residues long. Germline V gene sequence: CDR1 MRHNA, CDR2 SNTAGT. V lost 0 bases and J lost 6; bases outside the gene matches: 1. The CDR3 reads CASSDSGTGGNEQFF. The CDR3 DNA is TGTGCCAGCAGTGACTCGGGGACAGGGGGCAATGAGCAGTTCTTC.

In its sample, this clone was seen once. The rearrangement links TRBV20-1 to TRBJ2-4; D possibly corresponds to TRBD2 (6 bases). The V gene lost 5 bases and the J gene lost 9 bases, with 11 bases spanning the gap. The CDR3 sequence is 11 residues long. Per the germline V gene, CDR1 is DFQATT and CDR2 is SNEGSKA (reference sequence). CDR3 region: CSAWGDGIQYF. Here the CDR3 DNA reads TGCAGTGCTTGGGGGGACGGCATTCAGTACTTC.

The chain couples TRBV21-1 to TRBJ1-1. TRBV21-1 is classified as a pseudogene. CDR3 length equals 14 residues. The CDR3 is CASSNPPLACSTFF. CDR3 bases: TGTGCCAGCAGCAACCCCCCCCTAGCTTGTTCGACCTTCTTT.

V is TRBV5-6 and J is TRBJ2-5; 11 nucleotides line up with TRBD2. The CDR3 sequence is 16 residues long. The germline V gene encodes CDR1 SGHDT and CDR2 YYEEEE. Trimming at V came to 5 bases and at J to 5 bases, leaving 11 bases not matched to a gene. The CDR3 is CASSFLLAGVGETQYF. For the CDR3, the DNA is TGTGCCAGCAGTTTCCTACTAGCGGGAGTGGGGGAGACCCAGTACTTC.

The chain combines TRBV18 with TRBJ1-2, with 8 bases lining up with TRBD1. Germline trimming cut 5 bases from V and 4 bases from J; bases unmatched to any gene: 12. Looked up from germline, CDR1 is KGHSH and CDR2 is LQKENI. This CDR3 comprises 16 residues. The CDR3: CASSSPRQGRTYGYTF. CDR3 nucleotides: TGTGCCAGCTCATCCCCGAGACAGGGGAGAACCTATGGCTACACCTTC.

V is TRBV6-1 and J is TRBJ1-5; possible D gene TRBD1, 5 bases. The V end lost 3 bases, the J end lost 6 bases, and 15 bases lay between the germline ends. Germline CDR1 reads MNHNS; CDR2 reads SASEGT. The length of the CDR3 is 15 residues. Here the CDR3 reads CASSEGGRRSQPQHF. The CDR3 DNA sequence: TGTGCCAGCAGTGAGGGGGGGAGGAGGAGTCAGCCCCAGCATTTT.

The chain is built from TRBV4-1 and TRBJ1-1; possible D gene TRBD1, 5 bases. CDR3 length: 14 residues. The V end lost 0 bases, the J end lost 9 bases, and 14 bases lay between the germline ends. Germline V gene sequence: CDR1 MGHRA, CDR2 YSYEKL. The CDR3 DNA is TGCGCCAGCAGCCAAGATTGGGGGGAGGCTCAAGCTTTCTTT. It specifies CASSQDWGEAQAFF.

V is TRBV2 and J is TRBJ2-3; 8 bases are shared with TRBD2. V shed 5 bases, J shed 1 base, and the junction held 11 bases outside the gene matches. In germline, CDR1 is SNHLY, CDR2 FYNNEI. The length of the CDR3 is 17 residues. DNA for the CDR3: TGTGCCAGCAGTTCCCTTGGGAGCGGGGGACGCACAGATACGCAGTATTTT. This translates into CASSSLGSGGRTDTQYF.

This clone showed up just once. The chain combines TRBV27 with TRBJ1-1; no clear D gene. The V and J ends lost 10 bases and 1 base respectively, with 7 bases between them. The germline gives CDR1 MNHEY, CDR2 SMNVEV (reference sequence). CDR3 length: 11 amino acids. This chain's CDR3 is CATRENTEAFF. The CDR3 DNA sequence: TGTGCCACCCGGGAGAACACTGAAGCTTTCTTT.

The rearrangement uses TRBV7-2 and TRBJ2-7; 7 nucleotides agree with TRBD1. Germline CDR1 and CDR2: SGHTA and FQGNSA. This CDR3 is 11 amino acids long. J was trimmed by 11 bases and V by 1 base; bases with no gene match: 2. The DNA for the CDR3 is TGTGCCAGCAGCTTAGGAGGGGGCAAGTACTTC. Residues: CASSLGGGKYF.

The rearrangement joins TRBV4-2 to TRBJ2-3; 10 bases match TRBD2. The CDR3 extends over 16 amino acids. The germline V gene has CDR1 LGHNA and CDR2 YNFKEQ. V was clipped by 0 bases and J by 4 bases; unmatched bases: 4. DNA for the CDR3: TGTGCCAGCAGCCAAGAGGCAGCGGGGGGGGCAGATACGCAGTATTTT. It encodes CASSQEAAGGADTQYF.

The V gene is TRBV29-1, the J gene TRBJ1-2; 8 nucleotides align to TRBD1. This CDR3 is 14 amino acids long. V was pared by 4 bases and J by 8 bases, with 12 bases of the junction left unmatched. CDR1 and CDR2 from the germline V gene are SQVTM and ANQGSEA. CDR3 residues: CSVGHGTGTTGYTF. For the CDR3, the DNA is TGCAGCGTTGGCCACGGGACAGGTACAACGGGCTACACCTTC.

The rearrangement uses TRBV6-5 and TRBJ2-7; TRBD1 matches 7 bases. This CDR3 contains 16 residues. J gave up 4 bases and V 2 bases, and 11 bases lay outside the gene matches. CDR1 is MNHEY, CDR2 SVGAGI, per germline. The DNA of the CDR3 is TGTGCCAGCAGTTACAGGGTTACAGGGGATAATTACGAGCAGTACTTC. Residues: CASSYRVTGDNYEQYF.

The chain uses TRBV4-3 and TRBJ1-1, with D maybe TRBD1 (5 bases). The V and J ends lost 0 bases and 1 base respectively, with 9 bases between them. CDR1 is LGHNA, CDR2 YSLEER, per germline. CDR3 length equals 15 residues. The CDR3 nucleotides read TGCGCCAGCAGCCAAGATCAGGGCCCGAACACTGAAGCTTTCTTT. Encoded protein: CASSQDQGPNTEAFF.

The rearrangement joins TRBV6-1 to TRBJ1-4; maybe TRBD1 (5 bases). Germline CDR1 is MNHNS and CDR2 is SASEGT. The CDR3 contains 13 residues. Trimming pared 6 bases from V and 3 bases from J, leaving 8 bases between. CDR3 protein: CASRGGSNEKLFF. The DNA of the CDR3 is TGTGCCAGCAGGGGGGGTTCTAATGAAAAACTGTTTTTT.

J is TRBJ1-1 and V is TRBV18; 12 bases align to TRBD1. V lost 3 bases and J lost 3; bases outside the gene matches: 5. Germline CDR1 is KGHSH and CDR2 is LQKENI. This CDR3 comprises 16 residues. CDR3 sequence reads: CASSPGTGGYHTEAFF. In DNA, the CDR3 is TGTGCCAGCTCACCCGGGACAGGGGGCTATCACACTGAAGCTTTCTTT.

The chain couples TRBV19 to TRBJ1-1; 10 positions match TRBD1. V shed 4 bases and J 6 bases; nucleotides not matched to a gene: 8. The CDR3 contains 15 residues. Germline V CDR1 and CDR2: LNHDA, SQIVND (reference sequence). CDR3 in DNA: TGTGCCAGTAGTACGCGGACAGGGGGTTGGTCTGAAGCTTTCTTT. Its translation is CASSTRTGGWSEAFF.

This clone was detected a few times. The chain combines TRBV6-1 with TRBJ1-2; unclear D gene. Trimming shortened V by 8 bases and J by 2 bases, and 15 bases separated the two germline ends. The CDR3 covers 14 residues. CDR1 and CDR2 from the germline V gene are MNHNS and SASEGT. The CDR3 here is CASGNEDKNYGYTF. CDR3 DNA: TGTGCCAGCGGTAACGAAGACAAAAACTATGGCTACACCTTC.

The chain has TRBV4-3 and TRBJ2-3, with 8 bases fitting TRBD2. Germline loops: CDR1 LGHNA, CDR2 YSLEER. V dropped 1 base and J dropped 0; count of bases not matched to a gene: 6. This CDR3 has 17 residues. CDR3 loop: CASSQALAGLSTDTQYF. Here the CDR3 DNA reads TGCGCCAGCAGCCAAGCGCTAGCGGGCTTAAGCACAGATACGCAGTATTTT.

CDR3 protein: CASSLKLAHYEQYF. The CDR3 DNA reads as TGTGCCAGCAGCTTGAAACTGGCCCACTACGAGCAGTACTTC. The rearrangement joins TRBV5-6 to TRBJ2-5; D is unresolved. The J call may be faulty, since TRBJ2-7 better matches the DNA end. This CDR3 spans 14 amino acids. Germline V CDR1 and CDR2: SGHDT, YYEEEE.

The chain uses TRBV7-2 and TRBJ2-1; 11 bases are shared with TRBD2. This CDR3 contains 15 residues. The V segment lost 2 bases and the J segment 7 bases; nucleotides outside the gene matches: 4. In germline, CDR1 is SGHTA, CDR2 FQGNSA. The chain's CDR3 is CASSLYGTSGNEQFF. Written as DNA, the CDR3 is TGTGCCAGCAGCTTATACGGGACTAGCGGAAATGAGCAGTTCTTC.

The chain uses TRBV15 and TRBJ2-1, with TRBD1 identical over 8 bases. V dropped 8 bases and J dropped 3; count of bases not matched to a gene: 6. The CDR3 has 14 amino acids. The germline V gene encodes CDR1 LNHNV and CDR2 YYDKDF (reference sequence). The CDR3 region has the DNA TGTGCCACCGAGTCGGGACAGGACTACAATGAGCAGTTCTTC. Translated, it gives CATESGQDYNEQFF.